Each of the 21 T cell receptor beta chains below was sequenced from the same sample in a study of cytomegalovirus exposure and HLA in healthy donors. The PCR was carried out with 60 Vbeta primers and 13 Jbeta primers. Assay used: immunoSEQ multiplex PCR; TCRdb lists only in-frame clones, some missing. Here the sample spans approximately 150,000 clones, 70% to 90% being singletons. Material: PBMCs. The receptors were sampled from a man younger than 45 in good health and CMV-seropositive.

The CDR3 sequence: CASSPDRVNTEAFF. CDR3 nucleotides: TGTGCCAGCAGCCCCGACAGGGTCAACACTGAAGCTTTCTTT. The chain is built from TRBV7-9 and TRBJ1-1, with TRBD1 matching over 7 bases. The V gene's germline CDR1 is SEHNR and CDR2 FQNEAQ (reference sequence). This CDR3 spans 14 amino acids. The V gene end was trimmed by 5 bases and the J gene end by 2 bases; junction bases not matched to a gene: 5.

The chain has TRBV7-2 and TRBJ2-3, with 7 nucleotides matching TRBD1. V shed 2 bases, J shed 4 bases, and the junction held 6 bases outside the gene matches. The CDR3 runs to 15 residues. CDR1 and CDR2 (germline): SGHTA, FQGNSA. The CDR3 sequence is CASSLRQGSADTQYF. In DNA, the CDR3 is TGTGCCAGCAGCTTACGACAGGGAAGCGCAGATACGCAGTATTTT. Full variable domain (outside the CDR3, taken from reference TRBV7-2 and TRBJ2-3): GAGVSQSPSNKVTEKGKDVELRCDPISGHTALYWYRQSLGQGLEFLIYFQGNSAPDKSGLPSDRFSAERTGGSVSTLTIQRTQQEDSAVYLCASSLRQGSADTQYFGPGTRLTVL.

The count of this clone is one. The CDR3 sequence is CASSARGVANTEAFF. DNA for the CDR3: TGTGCCAGTAGTGCTAGGGGTGTGGCGAACACTGAAGCTTTCTTT. The chain couples TRBV19 to TRBJ1-1; weak D call: TRBD1 (5 bases). Per germline, CDR1 LNHDA and CDR2 SQIVND (reference sequence). The CDR3 extends over 15 amino acids. V dropped 5 bases and J dropped 1 base, with 14 bases sitting between them.

V is TRBV7-2 and J is TRBJ2-4; D gene uncertain. V lost 5 bases, J lost 1 base, and 15 bases lay in between. The CDR3 runs to 16 residues. The germline CDR1 and CDR2 sequences are SGHTA and FQGNSA. CDR3 loop: CASSPGPASAKNIQYF. DNA of the CDR3: TGTGCCAGCAGCCCCGGTCCCGCATCGGCCAAAAACATTCAGTACTTC.

The table lists this clone with a count of one. J is TRBJ2-7 and V is TRBV19, with 7 bases fitting TRBD2. V shed 4 bases, J shed 4 bases, and the junction held 16 bases outside the gene matches. The CDR3 length is 17 residues. Germline CDR1 is LNHDA and CDR2 is SQIVND (reference sequence). The CDR3 reads CASSTSFRAGVRYEQYF. The CDR3 DNA reads TGTGCCAGTAGTACTTCTTTTCGGGCGGGAGTGCGATACGAGCAGTACTTC.

The chain combines TRBV19 with TRBJ2-3, with unresolved D. This CDR3 has 13 residues. Trimming removed 3 bases at V and 5 bases at J, with 9 bases between. Germline V gene lookup returns CDR1 LNHDA and CDR2 SQIVND (reference sequence). Written as DNA, the CDR3 is TGTGCCAGTAGTATCGAGCCCGAAGATACGCAGTATTTT. Translating it yields CASSIEPEDTQYF. Based on the CDR3 plus reference TRBV19 and TRBJ2-3, the full variable domain is DGGITQSPKYLFRKEGQNVTLSCEQNLNHDAMYWYRQDPGQGLRLIYYSQIVNDFQKGDIAEGYSVSREKKESFPLTVTSAQKNPTAFYLCASSIEPEDTQYFGPGTRLTVL.

The rearrangement uses TRBV5-4 and TRBJ2-3, with TRBD2 matching 10 bases. CDR3 length: 14 residues. Germline V gene sequence: CDR1 SGHNT, CDR2 YYREEE (reference sequence). With V trimmed by 3 bases and J by 5 bases, 3 bases remained unmatched. CDR3 coding DNA: TGTGCCAGCAGCTCTTTAGCGGGAGGAGATACGCAGTATTTT. Its protein product is CASSSLAGGDTQYF. The whole variable domain, filled in from reference TRBV5-4 and TRBJ2-3, reads ETGVTQSPTHLIKTRGQQVTLRCSSQSGHNTVSWYQQALGQGPQFIFQYYREEENGRGNFPPRFSGLQFPNYSSELNVNALELDDSALYLCASSSLAGGDTQYFGPGTRLTVL.

This sequence joins TRBV7-6 and TRBJ2-1, with D possibly TRBD1 on 6 matching bases. The CDR3 spans 12 residues. The germline V gene encodes CDR1 SGHVS and CDR2 FNYEAQ. The germline V and J ends were trimmed by 5 bases and 9 bases, with 11 bases remaining between them. The CDR3: CASSPSRGEQFF. The CDR3 nucleotides are TGTGCCAGCAGCCCTAGCAGGGGTGAGCAGTTCTTC.

CDR3 residues: CAWSLGDTSFYGYTF. The CDR3 DNA reads as TGTGCCTGGAGTCTAGGGGACACCTCGTTCTATGGCTACACCTTC. This chain uses TRBV30 with TRBJ1-2; D perhaps matches TRBD1 (6 bases). The length of the CDR3 is 15 residues. V lost 2 bases to trimming and J lost 4 bases, with 17 bases between them. The germline CDR1 and CDR2 sequences are GTSNPN and SVGIG (reference sequence).

The CDR3 DNA follows: TGTGCCAGCTCACCGGGACAGGGGGATTGGCCCCAGCATTTT. It is translated as CASSPGQGDWPQHF. The chain joins TRBV18 to TRBJ1-5; 11 positions match TRBD1. The germline CDR1 and CDR2 sequences are KGHSH and LQKENI. The V segment lost 3 bases and the J segment 9 bases; nucleotides outside the gene matches: 4. CDR3 length: 14 amino acids.

The chain links TRBV11-2 to TRBJ2-3; 7 nucleotides agree with TRBD1. Trimming removed 0 bases from V and 2 bases from J; junction bases left unmatched: 8. Per the germline V gene, CDR1 is SGHAT and CDR2 is FQNNGV. CDR3 size: 17 residues. The CDR3 is CASSLDELGTVTDTQYF. The CDR3 bases are TGTGCCAGCAGCTTAGATGAGTTAGGGACAGTCACAGATACGCAGTATTTT.

This clone was seen just once. The rearrangement links TRBV29-1 to TRBJ1-3; the D is unclear. Germline V gene sequence: CDR1 SQVTM, CDR2 ANQGSEA. The CDR3 spans 11 residues. The ends were cut back, 3 bases at V and 4 bases at J, with 4 bases in the middle. The CDR3 loop is CSVDGGNTIYF. The CDR3 nucleotides read TGCAGCGTTGATGGCGGAAACACCATATATTTT.

The chain combines TRBV4-3 with TRBJ2-1, with D tentatively TRBD2 (6 bases). Germline V lookup: CDR1 LGHNA, CDR2 YSLEER. V gave up 1 base and J gave up 7 bases, with 17 bases separating them. This CDR3 spans 16 amino acids. This CDR3 is CASSQVFGTLINEQFF. Here the CDR3 DNA reads TGCGCCAGCAGCCAAGTTTTCGGGACTCTCATAAATGAGCAGTTCTTC.

This clone was seen once. This chain joins TRBV6-5 and TRBJ2-7, with a weak D call TRBD2 (6 bases). This CDR3 region has 14 residues. The V end was cut by 6 bases, the J end by 4 bases, with 16 bases between. The V gene's germline CDR1 is MNHEY and CDR2 SVGAGI. CDR3 DNA sequence: TGTGCCAGCAGCTTCCGGGGGAGTCGGTACGAGCAGTACTTC. Protein product: CASSFRGSRYEQYF.

Comments on this clone: A read error may produce the germline difference seen at one junction end. The CDR3, as DNA: TGTGCCAGCAGCGAAGACAGGGTAGCAATTATCCGCGGGCCCCAGCATTTT. This translates into CASSEDRVAIIRGPQHF. The V call is TRBV2, the J call TRBJ1-5; 7 nucleotides agree with TRBD1. This CDR3 contains 17 residues. CDR1 is SNHLY and CDR2 is FYNNEI in the germline V gene.

For this clone: A junction end diverges from the germline sequence, so it may reflect a read error. The chain couples TRBV7-9 to TRBJ1-2; possibly TRBD1 for D (6 bases). Germline V gives CDR1 SEHNR, CDR2 FQNEAQ (reference sequence). The CDR3 has 16 residues. CDR3 sequence (DNA): TGTTCCAGCAGCTCCCGAAACAGGGATTCTAACTATGGCTACACCTTC. Its translation is CSSSSRNRDSNYGYTF.

The chain has TRBV11-1 and TRBJ2-5; 11 nucleotides match TRBD2. The CDR3 length is 14 residues. Germline-derived CDR1 and CDR2 are SGHAT and FQDESV (reference sequence). The V gene end was trimmed by 5 bases and the J gene end by 5 bases; junction bases not matched to a gene: 4. The CDR3 is CASSRTSGQETQYF. CDR3 nucleotide sequence: TGTGCCAGCAGCCGGACTAGCGGGCAGGAGACCCAGTACTTC.

For this clone: Distinct nucleotide sequences in the sample also encode this CDR3. This chain connects TRBV9 to TRBJ1-1, with TRBD1 identical over 7 bases. CDR1 is SGDLS and CDR2 is YYNGEE in the germline V gene. Trimming removed 7 bases from V and 5 bases from J; junction bases left unmatched: 8. The CDR3 totals 13 residues. CDR3 sequence reads: CASGYRGNTEAFF. DNA of the CDR3: TGTGCCAGCGGATACAGGGGAAATACTGAAGCTTTCTTT. Full variable domain (missing parts from reference TRBV9 and TRBJ1-1): DSGVTQTPKHLITATGQRVTLRCSPRSGDLSVYWYQQSLDQGLQFLIQYYNGEERAKGNILERFSAQQFPDLHSELNLSSLELGDSALYFCASGYRGNTEAFFGQGTRLTVV.

This chain links TRBV7-2 with TRBJ2-3; 10 bases are shared with TRBD2. J gave up 0 bases and V 2 bases, and 8 bases lay outside the gene matches. Germline CDR1 SGHTA, CDR2 FQGNSA. CDR3 length: 18 amino acids. CDR3 sequence: CASSLIPLAGRSTDTQYF. The CDR3 nucleotides are TGTGCCAGCAGCTTAATCCCACTAGCGGGAAGGAGCACAGATACGCAGTATTTT. The full variable domain, in which reference TRBV7-2 and TRBJ2-3 provide the parts outside the CDR3, is GAGVSQSPSNKVTEKGKDVELRCDPISGHTALYWYRQSLGQGLEFLIYFQGNSAPDKSGLPSDRFSAERTGGSVSTLTIQRTQQEDSAVYLCASSLIPLAGRSTDTQYFGPGTRLTVL.

The chain uses TRBV5-8 and TRBJ2-5, with 8 nucleotides matching TRBD1. CDR3 length: 16 residues. J was trimmed by 5 bases and V by 9 bases; bases with no gene match: 18. Germline loops: CDR1 SGHTS, CDR2 YDEGEE. CDR3 protein: CATPRGQGSRGETQYF. CDR3 bases: TGTGCCACCCCCAGAGGACAGGGTTCCCGAGGGGAGACCCAGTACTTC.

V gene TRBV5-6 combines with J gene TRBJ1-4; D unclear. V lost 6 bases and J lost 2, with 8 bases in between. The germline V gene has CDR1 SGHDT and CDR2 YYEEEE. This CDR3 contains 13 residues. CDR3 in DNA: TGTGCCAGCACCACCGGGACTAATGAAAAACTGTTTTTT. Protein: CASTTGTNEKLFF.